This entry concerns a single T cell receptor beta chain. The source of the sample is a study of blood T cell repertoires in COVID-19. As for the study in general: T cells, B-cell-depleted T cells, or PBMCs provided the cDNA or gDNA that served as material.

In the study's own analysis: Quantification of nucleated cells was approximated via reference gene primer amplification. Sequencing was performed with immunoSEQ multiplex PCR; in TCRdb, only in-frame clones are kept and a portion is missing. That table furnishes V, J and clone size, whereas the DNA furnished D and trimming. Of some 200,000 clones in the sample, approximately 90% are singletons; the top ten hold approximately 0.5%. Trimming stripped 4 bases from V and 1 base from J, with 12 bases between. This CDR3 is 14 amino acids long. The germline V gene has CDR1 SGDLS and CDR2 YYNGEE. The sequence came from a man aged 45-65 years with acute or convalescent COVID-19. The V call is TRBV9, the J call TRBJ2-7, with D perhaps matching TRBD1 (5 bases). The sample taken for sequencing was peripheral blood. The chain's CDR3 is CASSLTRVSYEQYF. For the CDR3, the DNA is TGTGCCAGCAGCTTGACCAGGGTGTCCTACGAGCAGTACTTC.